The T cell receptor beta chain under discussion was sequenced for a study of metastatic and nonmetastatic thyroid tumors. MiXCR re-clonotyped the PCR reads for TCRdb. The sample carries tens of thousands of clones, about an eighth recorded once. The V gene lost 3 bases and the J gene lost 1 base, with 16 bases spanning the gap. This CDR3 contains 17 residues. Looked up from germline, CDR1 is SGDLS and CDR2 is YYNGEE. Until they underwent thyroid surgery, no patient had received any treatment. This clone showed up many times. Sequencing was performed on tumor tissue. The clonotype was recovered from a female donor with papillary thyroid cancer or a benign thyroid nodule (not recorded which). Some clones in this sample may be carry-over from other donors' samples. The chain is built from TRBV9 and TRBJ2-2, with D possibly matching TRBD2 (5 bases). CDR3 amino acids: CASSARARAGNTGELFF. For the CDR3, the DNA is TGTGCCAGCAGCGCTAGAGCCCGGGCGGGGAACACCGGGGAGCTGTTTTTT. Variable domain in full (rest from reference TRBV9 and TRBJ2-2): DSGVTQTPKHLITATGQRVTLRCSPRSGDLSVYWYQQSLDQGLQFLIQYYNGEERAKGNILERFSAQQFPDLHSELNLSSLELGDSALYFCASSARARAGNTGELFFGEGSRLTVL.